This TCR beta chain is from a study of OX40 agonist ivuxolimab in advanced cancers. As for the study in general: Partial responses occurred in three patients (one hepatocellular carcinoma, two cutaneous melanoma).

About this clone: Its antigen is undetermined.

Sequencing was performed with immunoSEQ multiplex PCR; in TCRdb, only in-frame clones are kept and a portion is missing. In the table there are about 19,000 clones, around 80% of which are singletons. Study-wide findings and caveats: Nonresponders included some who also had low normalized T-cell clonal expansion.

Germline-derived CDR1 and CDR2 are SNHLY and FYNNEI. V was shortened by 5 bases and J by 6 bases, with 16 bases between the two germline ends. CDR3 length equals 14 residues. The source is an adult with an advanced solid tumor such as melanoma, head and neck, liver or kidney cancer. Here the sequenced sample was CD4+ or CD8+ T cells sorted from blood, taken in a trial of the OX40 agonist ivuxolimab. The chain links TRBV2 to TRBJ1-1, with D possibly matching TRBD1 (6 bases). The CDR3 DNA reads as TGTGCCAGCAGTCGCCCTACAGGGAATGCTGAAGCTTTCTTT. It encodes CASSRPTGNAEAFF.